This T cell receptor beta chain was sequenced in a study of blood T cell repertoires in COVID-19 (dated by TCRdb to the early 2020s). Background on the whole study: Collaborator samples came from the United States, Italy and Spain and covered acute and convalescent phases of COVID-19. Where available, HLA class I and class II types were taken from metadata supplied by the sample provider and were not determined by assay-based typing. The repertoires were released in a freely available public database intended as a resource for research on the immune response to SARS-CoV-2. A de-identified subject ID, COVID-19 status, age in years and sex were almost always included in the sample metadata. The dataset comprised deeply sampled blood TCRbeta repertoires from subjects exposed to, actively infected with, or recovered from COVID-19. The samples were drawn from the first 160 participants of the ongoing ImmuneRACE study and from over a thousand subjects provided by 6 global collaborators. The prospective study material was composed of cDNA or gDNA derived from T cells, B-cell-depleted T cells, or PBMCs.

TCRbeta CDR3 regions were amplified from genomic DNA by means of the immunoSEQ Assay, a bias-controlled multiplex PCR. The paper's data handling went like this. The number of nucleated cells in each sample was estimated by amplification of reference gene primers within the assay. Sequence reads were collapsed and filtered to measure the absolute abundance of every unique TCRbeta CDR3 rearrangement. For each sample, productive Simpson clonality was calculated as the square root of Simpson's diversity index over productive rearrangements. TCRdb re-hosts the immuneACCESS table, in-frame sequences only. Its copies lack some clones; in the studies checked, an unresolved V gene accounts for under half of them, and the cause for the rest is not known. The V and J calls and clone size come from that table; D and trimming were worked out from the DNA. Within this sample are tens of thousands of clones, with approximately 90% of them counted one time only. The top ten hold 2% to 2.5% of the sample.

V and J lose 4 bases and 1 base, and a span of 10 bases separates them. The germline V gene (reference sequence) provides CDR1 MNHNY and CDR2 SVGAGI. Inclusive of the bounding cysteine and phenylalanine, the CDR3 is 14 residues long. Just CDR3 DNA is preserved here, 42 bases in frame from base 1. Details on this clone: The target of this receptor is not known. Base qualities are not at hand, and no much larger clone is one base apart.

What the authors observed across the whole study: The amount of clinical and demographic metadata varied by source and participant and was provided uncurated.

The collaborating institutions used their own protocols to collect whole blood in K2EDTA tubes. For TCRbeta analysis, collaborator samples were shipped as frozen whole blood, as isolated PBMCs, or as DNA extracted from either sample type. The chain joins TRBV6-6 to TRBJ1-2, with TRBD1 perhaps the D gene, on 6 matching bases. The origin of this receptor is a human donor with active COVID-19. The donor label of this sample is uncertain. Sequenced: peripheral blood. The bases read TGTGCCAGCAGTTTTCTACAGGGTAACTATGGCTACACCTTC. The encoded protein is CASSFLQGNYGYTF.